This T cell receptor beta chain is drawn from a study of cytomegalovirus exposure and HLA in healthy donors. Germline V gene sequence: CDR1 WSHSY, CDR2 SAAADI. There are 17 residues in the CDR3. The J segment lost 4 bases and the V segment lost 7 bases, leaving 14 bases of the junction unmatched. PCR involved 60 Vbeta and 13 Jbeta primers. Using immunoSEQ multiplex PCR, the repertoire was profiled, and TCRdb retains in-frame clones only, with some absent. The sample holds under 200,000 clones; approximately 90% are singletons and the top ten take around 0.99%. Concerning this clone: Its antigen is not identified.

Findings and limits, study-wide: An analysis was carried out at a later point. It showed that HLA-associated TCR beta chains were more clonally expanded than equally common non-associated chains. It was taken for granted in presence/absence analyses that sequencing depth across donors was roughly uniform.

Source material: PBMCs. The TCR was taken from a boy aged 2 to 10 in good health and CMV-seronegative. The chain employs TRBV10-2 and TRBJ2-1; TRBD2 matches 9 bases. CDR3 loop: CASIPGGGAQIYNEQFF. The DNA of the CDR3 is TGCGCCAGCATTCCGGGCGGGGGGGCCCAAATATACAATGAGCAGTTCTTC.